This T cell receptor (beta chain) was profiled in a study of Ad26.COV2.S vaccination and SARS-CoV-2 variants. General study findings and limits: People who got the vaccine had more spike-specific TCR breadth than people who got placebo.

About this clone itself: Its antigen is not identified.

Clones were read by immunoSEQ multiplex PCR, and TCRdb kept only the in-frame ones, dropping some. The sample gives 440,000 or so clones, roughly 87% of which show up once; less than 5.5% is in the top ten. Treatment of the sample: roughly 19 received Ad26.COV2.S at low or high dose, single or two shots; 5 received placebo; per-sample allocation not given. The investigators took samples on day 63 after the first vaccine or placebo injection. This specimen consisted of peripheral blood, obtained in a trial of Ad26.COV2.S vaccine versus placebo. The clonotype originates from a person aged 18 to 59 who received the Ad26.COV2.S COVID-19 vaccine or a placebo.

CDR3 nucleotide sequence: TGTGCCAGCAGCTTAGGAGGGGCGGCTAGCGTATACACAGATACGCAGTATTTT. It yields the protein CASSLGGAASVYTDTQYF. This chain uses TRBV7-2 with TRBJ2-3; maybe TRBD2 (6 bases). The CDR3 consists of 18 residues. The germline V and J ends were trimmed by 1 base and 2 bases, with 19 bases remaining between them. Germline CDR1 SGHTA, CDR2 FQGNSA.